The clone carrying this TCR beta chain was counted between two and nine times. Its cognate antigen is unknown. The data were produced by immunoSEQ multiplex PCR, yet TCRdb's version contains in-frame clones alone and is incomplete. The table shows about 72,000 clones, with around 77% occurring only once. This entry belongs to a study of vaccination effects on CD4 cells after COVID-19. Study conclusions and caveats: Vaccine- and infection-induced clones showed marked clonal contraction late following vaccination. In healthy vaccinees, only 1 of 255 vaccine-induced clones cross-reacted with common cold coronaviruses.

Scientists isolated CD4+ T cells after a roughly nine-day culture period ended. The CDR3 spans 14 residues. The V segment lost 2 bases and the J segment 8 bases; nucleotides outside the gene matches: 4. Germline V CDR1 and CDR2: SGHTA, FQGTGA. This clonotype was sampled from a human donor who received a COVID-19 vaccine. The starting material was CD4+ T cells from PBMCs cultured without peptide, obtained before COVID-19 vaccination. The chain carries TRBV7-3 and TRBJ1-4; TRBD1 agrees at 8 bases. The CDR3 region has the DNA TGTGCCAGCAGCTTACCAGGGGGCAAGGAAAAACTGTTTTTT. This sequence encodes CASSLPGGKEKLFF.